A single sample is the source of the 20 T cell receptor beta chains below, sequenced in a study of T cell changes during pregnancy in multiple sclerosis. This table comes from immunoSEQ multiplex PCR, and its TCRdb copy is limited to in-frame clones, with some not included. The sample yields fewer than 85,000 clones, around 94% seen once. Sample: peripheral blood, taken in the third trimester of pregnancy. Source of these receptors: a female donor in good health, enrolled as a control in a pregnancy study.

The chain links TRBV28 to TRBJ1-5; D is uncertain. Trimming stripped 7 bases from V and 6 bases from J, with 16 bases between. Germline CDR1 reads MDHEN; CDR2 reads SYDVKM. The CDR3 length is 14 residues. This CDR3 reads CASTRTPAGQPQHF. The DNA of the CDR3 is TGTGCCAGCACCAGGACCCCTGCGGGTCAGCCCCAGCATTTT. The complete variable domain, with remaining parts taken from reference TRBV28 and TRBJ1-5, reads DVKVTQSSRYLVKRTGEKVFLECVQDMDHENMFWYRQDPGLGLRLIYFSYDVKMKEKGDIPEGYSVSREKKERFSLILESASTNQTSMYLCASTRTPAGQPQHFGDGTRLSIL.

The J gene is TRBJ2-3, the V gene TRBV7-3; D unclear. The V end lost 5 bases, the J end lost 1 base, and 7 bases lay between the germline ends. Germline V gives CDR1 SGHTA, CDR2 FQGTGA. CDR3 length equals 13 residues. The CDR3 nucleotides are TGTGCCAGCAGCCTATATGGCACAGATACGCAGTATTTT. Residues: CASSLYGTDTQYF.

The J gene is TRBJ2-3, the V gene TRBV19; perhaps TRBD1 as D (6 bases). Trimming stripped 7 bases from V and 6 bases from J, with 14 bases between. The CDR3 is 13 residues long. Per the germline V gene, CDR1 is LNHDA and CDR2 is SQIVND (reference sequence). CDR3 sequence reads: CASNQGSADTQYF. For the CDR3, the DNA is TGTGCCAGTAACCAGGGGTCGGCGGATACGCAGTATTTT.

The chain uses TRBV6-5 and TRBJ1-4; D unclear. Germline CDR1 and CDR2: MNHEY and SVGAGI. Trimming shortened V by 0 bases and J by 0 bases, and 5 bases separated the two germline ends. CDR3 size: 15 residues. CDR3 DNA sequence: TGTGCCAGCAGTTACTCGCCAGCAACTAATGAAAAACTGTTTTTT. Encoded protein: CASSYSPATNEKLFF.

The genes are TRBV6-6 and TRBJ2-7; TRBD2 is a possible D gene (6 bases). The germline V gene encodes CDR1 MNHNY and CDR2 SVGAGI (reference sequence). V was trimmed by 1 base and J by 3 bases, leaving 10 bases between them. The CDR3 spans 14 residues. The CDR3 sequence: CASSYYGRSYEQYF. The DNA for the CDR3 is TGTGCCAGCAGTTACTATGGGAGGAGCTACGAGCAGTACTTC.

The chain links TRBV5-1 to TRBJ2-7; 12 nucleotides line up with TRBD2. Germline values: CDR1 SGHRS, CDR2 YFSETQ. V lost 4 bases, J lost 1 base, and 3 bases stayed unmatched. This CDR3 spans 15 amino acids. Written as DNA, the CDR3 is TGCGCCAGCAGCCCGACTAGCGGGGGATCCTACGAGCAGTACTTC. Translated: CASSPTSGGSYEQYF. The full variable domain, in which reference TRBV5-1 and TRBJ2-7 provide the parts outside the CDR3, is KAGVTQTPRYLIKTRGQQVTLSCSPISGHRSVSWYQQTPGQGLQFLFEYFSETQRNKGNFPGRFSGRQFSNSRSEMNVSTLELGDSALYLCASSPTSGGSYEQYFGPGTRLTVT.

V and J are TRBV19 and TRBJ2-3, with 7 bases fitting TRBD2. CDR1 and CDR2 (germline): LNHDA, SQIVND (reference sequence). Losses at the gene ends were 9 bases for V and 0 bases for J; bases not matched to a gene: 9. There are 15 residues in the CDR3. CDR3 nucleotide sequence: TGTGCCAGCGCGGGGGACCTCCTTAGCACAGATACGCAGTATTTT. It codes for CASAGDLLSTDTQYF. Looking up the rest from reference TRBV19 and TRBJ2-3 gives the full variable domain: DGGITQSPKYLFRKEGQNVTLSCEQNLNHDAMYWYRQDPGQGLRLIYYSQIVNDFQKGDIAEGYSVSREKKESFPLTVTSAQKNPTAFYLCASAGDLLSTDTQYFGPGTRLTVL.

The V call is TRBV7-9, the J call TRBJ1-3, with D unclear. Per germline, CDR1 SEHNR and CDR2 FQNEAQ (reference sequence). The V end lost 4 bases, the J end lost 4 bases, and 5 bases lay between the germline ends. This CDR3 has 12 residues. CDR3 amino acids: CASSSQGNTIYF. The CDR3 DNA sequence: TGTGCCAGCAGCTCCCAGGGAAACACCATATATTTT.

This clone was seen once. The CDR3 is CASSAGVDGNTEAFF. For the CDR3, the DNA is TGTGCCAGCAGCGCAGGGGTGGACGGGAACACTGAAGCTTTCTTT. The gene calls are TRBV7-6 and TRBJ1-1; tentative D call: TRBD1 (6 bases). CDR1 and CDR2 from the germline V gene are SGHVS and FNYEAQ. The germline V and J ends were trimmed by 5 bases and 1 base, with 14 bases remaining between them. CDR3 length equals 15 residues. The full variable domain, with the rest looked up from reference TRBV7-6 and TRBJ1-1, is GAGVSQSPRYKVTKRGQDVALRCDPISGHVSLYWYRQALGQGPEFLTYFNYEAQQDKSGLPNDRFSAERPEGSISTLTIQRTEQRDSAMYRCASSAGVDGNTEAFFGQGTRLTVV.

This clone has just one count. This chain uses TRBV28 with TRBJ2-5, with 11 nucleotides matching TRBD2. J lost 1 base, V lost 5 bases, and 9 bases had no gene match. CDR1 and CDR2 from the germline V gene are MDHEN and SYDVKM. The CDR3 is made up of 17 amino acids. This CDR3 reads CASSKLAGGSIQETQYF. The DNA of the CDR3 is TGTGCCAGCAGTAAGCTAGCGGGAGGCTCTATCCAAGAGACCCAGTACTTC.

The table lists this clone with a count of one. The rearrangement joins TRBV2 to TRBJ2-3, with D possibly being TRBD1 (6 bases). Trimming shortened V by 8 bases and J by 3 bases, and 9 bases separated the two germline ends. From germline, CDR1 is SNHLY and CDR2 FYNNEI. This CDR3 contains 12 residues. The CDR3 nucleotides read TGTGCCAGCTCAGACAGGACAGATACGCAGTATTTT. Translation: CASSDRTDTQYF.

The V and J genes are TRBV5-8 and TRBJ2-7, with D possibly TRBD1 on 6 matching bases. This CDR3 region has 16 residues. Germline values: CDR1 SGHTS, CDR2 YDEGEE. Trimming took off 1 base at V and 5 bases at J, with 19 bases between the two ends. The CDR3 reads CASSLLGGQGIHEQYF. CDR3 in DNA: TGTGCCAGCAGCTTGTTAGGCGGTCAGGGGATCCACGAGCAGTACTTC. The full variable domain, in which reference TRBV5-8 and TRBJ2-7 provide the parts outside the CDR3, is EAGVTQSPTHLIKTRGQQATLRCSPISGHTSVYWYQQALGLGLQFLLWYDEGEERNRGNFPPRFSGRQFPNYSSELNVNALELEDSALYLCASSLLGGQGIHEQYFGPGTRLTVT.

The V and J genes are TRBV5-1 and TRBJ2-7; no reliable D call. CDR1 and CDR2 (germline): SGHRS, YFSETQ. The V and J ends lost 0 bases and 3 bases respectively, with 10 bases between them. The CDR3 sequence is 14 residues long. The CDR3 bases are TGCGCCAGCAGCTTGGAAAACGGTAACTACGAGCAGTACTTC. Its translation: CASSLENGNYEQYF.

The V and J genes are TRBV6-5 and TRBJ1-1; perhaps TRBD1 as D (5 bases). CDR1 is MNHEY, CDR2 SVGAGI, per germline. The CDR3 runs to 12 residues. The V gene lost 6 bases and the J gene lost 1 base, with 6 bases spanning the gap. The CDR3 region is CASRGGNTEAFF. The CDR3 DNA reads TGTGCCAGCAGGGGGGGGAACACTGAAGCTTTCTTT.

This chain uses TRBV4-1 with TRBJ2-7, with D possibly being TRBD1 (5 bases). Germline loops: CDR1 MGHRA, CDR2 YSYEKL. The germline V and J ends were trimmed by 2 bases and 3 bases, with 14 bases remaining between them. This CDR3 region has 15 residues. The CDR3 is CASSQRIGANYEQYF. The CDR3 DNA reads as TGCGCCAGCAGCCAACGAATAGGGGCGAACTACGAGCAGTACTTC.

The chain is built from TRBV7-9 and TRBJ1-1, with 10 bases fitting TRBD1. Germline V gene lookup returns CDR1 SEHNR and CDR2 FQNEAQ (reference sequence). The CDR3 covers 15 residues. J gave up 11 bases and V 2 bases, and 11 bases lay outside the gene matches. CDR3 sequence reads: CASSLYLGTGEKAFF. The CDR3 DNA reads TGTGCCAGCAGCTTATATCTTGGGACAGGGGAGAAGGCTTTCTTT.

The CDR3 here is CASSSGTGRNEQYF. The CDR3 DNA follows: TGTGCCAGCAGCTCCGGGACAGGACGGAACGAGCAGTACTTC. The genes are TRBV7-6 and TRBJ2-7; 8 bases agree with TRBD1. Germline CDR1 and CDR2: SGHVS and FNYEAQ. The CDR3 length is 14 residues. Germline trimming cut 4 bases from V and 5 bases from J; bases unmatched to any gene: 7.

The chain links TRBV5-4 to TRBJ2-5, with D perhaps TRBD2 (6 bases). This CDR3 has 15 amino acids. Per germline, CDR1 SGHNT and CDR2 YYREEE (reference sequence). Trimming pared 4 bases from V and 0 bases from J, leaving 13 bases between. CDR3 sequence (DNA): TGTGCCAGCAGCCCCGGCGGGGTGAACCAAGAGACCCAGTACTTC. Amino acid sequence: CASSPGGVNQETQYF.

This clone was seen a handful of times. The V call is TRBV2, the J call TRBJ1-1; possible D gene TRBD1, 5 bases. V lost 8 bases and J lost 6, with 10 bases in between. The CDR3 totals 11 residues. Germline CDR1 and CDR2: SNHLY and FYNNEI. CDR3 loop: CASRLQAEAFF. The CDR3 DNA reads TGTGCCAGCCGTTTACAGGCTGAAGCTTTCTTT.

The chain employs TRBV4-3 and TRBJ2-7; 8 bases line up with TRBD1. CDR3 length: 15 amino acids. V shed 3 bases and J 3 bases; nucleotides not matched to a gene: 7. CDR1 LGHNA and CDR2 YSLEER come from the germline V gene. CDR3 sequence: CASSHGRGPYYEQYF. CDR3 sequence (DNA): TGCGCCAGCAGCCATGGCAGGGGGCCTTACTACGAGCAGTACTTC.